Listed here is a single T cell receptor (beta chain). Profiled with immunoSEQ multiplex PCR; TCRdb holds only in-frame clones, not every one. The sample records 130,000 or so clones, about nine tenths being singletons. This entry belongs to a study of blood T cell repertoires in COVID-19. CDR3 length: 19 amino acids. The V and J ends lost 5 bases and 0 bases, in that order; junction bases with no gene match: 13. Germline CDR1 MNHEY, CDR2 SVGEGT. This clonotype originated in a man aged 40-49 years with acute or convalescent COVID-19. Sequenced material: peripheral blood. The chain joins TRBV6-2 or TRBV6-3 to TRBJ1-6; 7 positions match TRBD1. CDR3 nucleotides: TGTGCCAGCAGTCGCCTATTGGTGGACAGGAGCTCCTATAATTCACCCCTCCACTTT. It translates to CASSRLLVDRSSYNSPLHF.